This record looks at one T cell receptor beta chain sequence and its context. As yet, its antigen is unknown. Germline V lookup: CDR1 SGHVS, CDR2 FNYEAQ. V shed 2 bases, J shed 4 bases, and the junction held 6 bases outside the gene matches. The CDR3 contains 16 residues. These data originate in a study of identical twins. Notes on the study in general: Invariant T cells like MAIT and iNKT could partly confound the zero-insertion analyses. Insertions ran lower in abundant cord blood beta clonotypes, though not in memory repertoires.

Carrying unique molecular identifiers, the cDNA also gained a universal primer site through template switching. One entry per CDR3 protein, called by TCRdb with MiXCR from the 5' RACE reads. The data hold about 890,000 distinct CDR3 sequences, with roughly an eighth observed a single time. These data were also filed under a second study, of yellow fever vaccine responses in identical twins.

V is TRBV7-6 and J is TRBJ2-1; 9 nucleotides align to TRBD2. The TCR was taken from a young woman in good health. Sample: PBMCs. CDR3 sequence reads: CASSLIMAGGYNEQFF. DNA for the CDR3: TGTGCCAGCAGCTTAATCATGGCGGGAGGGTACAATGAGCAGTTCTTC.